This TCR beta chain was identified during a study of post-analysis software for immune sequencing data. Overall study: Recorded subtypes: relapsing-remitting, secondary progressive, progressive-relapsing; some patients unannotated.

The TCR beta cDNA libraries contained unique molecular identifiers. TCRdb independently ran MiXCR on the PCR reads; one entry per CDR3 protein. The sample holds some 370,000 distinct CDR3 sequences, around 33% seen once. Sequencing was performed on blood. The receptor's source is a girl aged 5-17 years with multiple sclerosis.

The CDR3 spells CASSLGVLGEQYF. In nucleotides, the CDR3 is TGTGCCAGCAGCTTAGGGGTCCTGGGCGAGCAGTACTTC. The rearrangement uses TRBV7-2 and TRBJ2-7; unclear D gene. V was trimmed by 1 base and J by 6 bases, leaving 10 bases between them. In germline, CDR1 is SGHTA, CDR2 FQGNSA. The CDR3 spans 13 residues. The full variable domain, with the rest looked up from reference TRBV7-2 and TRBJ2-7, is GAGVSQSPSNKVTEKGKDVELRCDPISGHTALYWYRQSLGQGLEFLIYFQGNSAPDKSGLPSDRFSAERTGGSVSTLTIQRTQQEDSAVYLCASSLGVLGEQYFGPGTRLTVT.